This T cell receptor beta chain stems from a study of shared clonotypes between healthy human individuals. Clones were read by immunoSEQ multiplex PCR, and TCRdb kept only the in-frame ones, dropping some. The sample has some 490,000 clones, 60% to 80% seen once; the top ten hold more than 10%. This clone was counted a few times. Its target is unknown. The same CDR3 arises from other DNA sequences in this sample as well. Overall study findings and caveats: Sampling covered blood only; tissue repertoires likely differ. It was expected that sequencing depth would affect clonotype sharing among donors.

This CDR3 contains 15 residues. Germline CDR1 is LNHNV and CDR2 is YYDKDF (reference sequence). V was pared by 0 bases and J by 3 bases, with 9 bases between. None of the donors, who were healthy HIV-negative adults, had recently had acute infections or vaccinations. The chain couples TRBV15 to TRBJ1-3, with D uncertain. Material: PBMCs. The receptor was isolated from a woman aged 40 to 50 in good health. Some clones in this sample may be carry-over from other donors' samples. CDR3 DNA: TGTGCCACCAGCAGAGAAGCAGGTTATGGAAACACCATATATTTT. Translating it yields CATSREAGYGNTIYF.